The present TCR beta chain was sequenced within a study of blood T cells in healthy people across ages. Study in general: For every two T cells, template switching captured about one barcoded beta molecule.

PCR was performed a second time for about 6 to 12 cycles using a sample-barcoded 5' primer and a J-beta primer mix. TCRdb re-analysed the 5' RACE reads in MiXCR, keeping a single row per CDR3 protein. The table shows over a million distinct CDR3 sequences, with 20% to 25% occurring only once. This clonotype occurred a few times. The antigen remains unidentified. Findings and caveats of the study: Since the PBMCs were unsorted, naive and antigen-experienced cells could not be conclusively compared.

A minimum of 6 million PBMCs was isolated per sample. Trimming took off 2 bases at V and 7 bases at J, with 12 bases between the two ends. The CDR3 is 14 amino acids. Germline V gene data show CDR1 as LGHNA and CDR2 as YSLEER. This sample was also put to use in a study of T cells of mothers and their children.

The sequence came from a girl under 10 years old in good health. The sequencing sample was made of blood. The V gene is TRBV4-3, the J gene TRBJ1-5; D not resolved. Written as DNA, the CDR3 is TGCGCCAGCAGCCAAACGGACGGGGAACAGCCCCAGCATTTT. Encoded protein: CASSQTDGEQPQHF.